Sequencing of this TCR beta chain was carried out in a study of blood T cells in healthy people across ages. Alongside a J-beta primer mix, a sample-barcoded 5' primer served in a second PCR lasting roughly 6 to 11 cycles. Each single sample gave us at least 3 million CDR3-containing paired-end reads. TCRdb ran MiXCR on the 5' RACE reads and lists one entry per CDR3 protein. Among 450,000 to 700,000 distinct CDR3 sequences, 25% to 30% were seen once, and the ten largest hold roughly 20%. For this clonotype: The antigen is undetermined.

The amount of total RNA extracted per sample was at least 5.5 micrograms. General study results and limits: Comparison with aged donors showed that long-lived donors had more naive CD4+ cells and higher diversity.

The germline V and J ends were trimmed by 4 bases and 2 bases, with 12 bases remaining between them. CDR1 and CDR2 (germline): SGHDT, YYEEEE. This CDR3 contains 14 residues. Input material: blood. The TCR sequence derives from an older woman in good health. V and J are TRBV5-6 and TRBJ2-5; unclear D gene. The CDR3 loop is CASSPLRRQETQYF. The CDR3 coding sequence is TGTGCCAGCAGCCCCCTACGGCGTCAAGAGACCCAGTACTTC.